Below, 7 T cell receptor beta chains from the same sample are listed, as sequenced in a study of cytomegalovirus exposure and HLA in healthy donors. The PCR used 60 Vbeta and 13 Jbeta primers. TCRdb keeps only in-frame clones here, not all; method: immunoSEQ multiplex PCR. Here the sample spans some 150,000 clones, over 70% being singletons. Sequencing used PBMCs. These receptors came from a woman aged 40 to 50 in good health and CMV-seronegative.

This clone was observed a single time. The chain recombines TRBV27 with TRBJ1-1; a weak D match, TRBD1 (6 bases). CDR1 is MNHEY, CDR2 SMNVEV, per germline (reference sequence). This CDR3 has 14 residues. The ends were cut back, 5 bases at V and 1 base at J, with 11 bases in the middle. The CDR3, as DNA: TGTGCCAGCAGTACTACAGGGCGGAACACTGAAGCTTTCTTT. It encodes CASSTTGRNTEAFF.

J is TRBJ1-2 and V is TRBV6-5; TRBD1 matches at 8 bases. Germline CDR1 and CDR2: MNHEY and SVGAGI. V lost 5 bases, J lost 5 bases, and 7 bases stayed unmatched. This CDR3 region has 14 residues. CDR3 in DNA: TGTGCCAGCAGTCCCAACAGGGGGGTATATGGCTACACCTTC. It is translated as CASSPNRGVYGYTF.

This rearrangement joins TRBV7-8 to TRBJ2-3, with TRBD1 matching over 8 bases. CDR3 length equals 15 residues. Germline V lookup: CDR1 SGHVS, CDR2 FQNEAQ. The V gene end was trimmed by 5 bases and the J gene end by 2 bases; junction bases not matched to a gene: 6. Here the CDR3 DNA reads TGTGCCAGCAGCACGCGGACAGGGACCACAGATACGCAGTATTTT. The encoded protein is CASSTRTGTTDTQYF.

This chain connects TRBV25-1 to TRBJ1-6; D gene ambiguous. The CDR3 has 16 amino acids. V lost 1 base to trimming and J lost 0 bases, with 7 bases between them. The germline CDR1 and CDR2 sequences are MGHDK and SYGVNS. In nucleotides, the CDR3 is TGTGCCAGCAGTGAATTGCGAAGCTCCTATAATTCACCCCTCCACTTT. It specifies CASSELRSSYNSPLHF. The full variable domain, with the rest looked up from reference TRBV25-1 and TRBJ1-6, is EADIYQTPRYLVIGTGKKITLECSQTMGHDKMYWYQQDPGMELHLIHYSYGVNSTEKGDLSSESTVSRIRTEHFPLTLESARPSHTSQYLCASSELRSSYNSPLHFGNGTRLTVT.

The chain uses TRBV4-3 and TRBJ2-1; D may be TRBD2 (5 bases). Germline V gene lookup returns CDR1 LGHNA and CDR2 YSLEER. Trimming stripped 0 bases from V and 4 bases from J, with 10 bases between. The CDR3 is made up of 15 amino acids. The CDR3, as DNA: TGCGCCAGCAGCCAAGATCGCCCGGGATACAATGAGCAGTTCTTC. Encoded protein: CASSQDRPGYNEQFF.

This clone was counted once. The chain links TRBV6-5 to TRBJ1-2, with 8 bases that match TRBD1. The CDR3 has 14 residues. The V and J ends lost 6 bases and 6 bases, in that order; junction bases with no gene match: 9. The germline gives CDR1 MNHEY, CDR2 SVGAGI. This chain's CDR3 is CASSGQGTINGYTF. The CDR3 DNA reads as TGTGCCAGCAGCGGACAGGGAACTATTAATGGCTACACCTTC.

This clone has a single count. This chain connects TRBV2 to TRBJ1-2; D unresolved. The CDR3 covers 14 residues. Germline V gene data show CDR1 as SNHLY and CDR2 as FYNNEI. Trimming shortened V by 5 bases and J by 3 bases, and 13 bases separated the two germline ends. CDR3 nucleotides: TGTGCCAGCAGTCCGACTTTGCCATACTATGGCTACACCTTC. As protein: CASSPTLPYYGYTF.